The TCR beta chain under discussion was sequenced for a study of response to subunit inactivated influenza vaccine. The CDR3 consists of 16 residues. V lost 4 bases to trimming and J lost 1 base; unmatched junction nucleotides: 9. The germline CDR1 and CDR2 sequences are LNHNV and YYDKDF (reference sequence). MiXCR, applied by TCRdb to the RT-PCR reads, yields one record per CDR3 protein. The sample shows over 400,000 distinct CDR3 sequences, approximately 13% of them seen only once. This sample comprised PBMCs from blood, obtained roughly 46 days after vaccination. This chain connects TRBV15 to TRBJ1-1; 7 nucleotides match TRBD1. The clonotype comes from a man aged 50-59 years who received an inactivated influenza vaccine. CDR3 amino acids: CATSKGTAPRNTEAFF. The CDR3 DNA sequence: TGTGCCACCAGCAAAGGGACAGCTCCTAGGAACACTGAAGCTTTCTTT.